These 5 T cell receptor beta chains were all obtained from the same sample, sequenced in a study of human T cells and chemical hapten exposure. TCRdb fed the RACE reads into MiXCR, producing one record per CDR3 protein. The profile shows under 200,000 distinct CDR3 sequences, around 15% of them singletons. As for time point: patch test 1, 2 weeks after DPC sensitization. Indicated treatment: therapeutic diphenylcyclopropenone sensitization with weekly scalp DPC. Sequencing used whole blood, obtained in connection with sensitization to the hapten diphenylcyclopropenone (DPC). The source of these receptors is a woman aged 30 to 39 with alopecia areata. Some clones in this sample may be carry-over from other donors' samples.

The chain combines TRBV4-2 with TRBJ1-6; unclear D gene. Between the trimmed V and J ends, which lost 5 bases and 5 bases, there was a span of 10 bases. This CDR3 contains 14 residues. Germline lookup yields CDR1 LGHNA and CDR2 YNFKEQ. DNA for the CDR3: TGTGCCAGCAGCACGGGGTCTGATAATTCACCCCTCCACTTT. Encoded protein: CASSTGSDNSPLHF.

The chain is built from TRBV28 and TRBJ2-5; 8 bases fit TRBD1. CDR1 is MDHEN and CDR2 is SYDVKM in the germline V gene. V shed 5 bases, J shed 5 bases, and the junction held 4 bases outside the gene matches. CDR3 size: 13 residues. CDR3 region: CASSQGAVETQYF. The CDR3 DNA reads TGTGCCAGCAGTCAGGGGGCTGTGGAGACCCAGTACTTC.

The V and J genes are TRBV28 and TRBJ1-5, with D possibly matching TRBD1 (5 bases). V was pared by 7 bases and J by 0 bases, with 16 bases between. Germline V gene sequence: CDR1 MDHEN, CDR2 SYDVKM. The CDR3 totals 16 residues. This CDR3 reads CASIGGGIDSNQPQHF. The CDR3 DNA sequence: TGTGCCAGCATCGGGGGTGGGATTGATAGCAATCAGCCCCAGCATTTT.

Ten or more counts support this clonotype. CDR3 loop: CSARSDRAHQPQHF. As DNA, the CDR3 is TGCAGTGCCCGCTCGGACAGGGCTCATCAGCCCCAGCATTTT. The rearrangement links TRBV20-1 to TRBJ1-5; 8 nucleotides agree with TRBD1. The CDR3 runs to 14 residues. V lost 6 bases to trimming and J lost 5 bases; unmatched junction nucleotides: 9. CDR1 DFQATT and CDR2 SNEGSKA come from the germline V gene (reference sequence).

In this sample, this clonotype turned up many times. This CDR3 reads CASRSDYSNQPQHF. In nucleotides, the CDR3 is TGTGCCAGCAGGTCAGACTATAGCAATCAGCCCCAGCATTTT. The chain carries TRBV2 and TRBJ1-5; D is unresolved. The CDR3 runs to 14 residues. Looked up from germline, CDR1 is SNHLY and CDR2 is FYNNEI. V gave up 6 bases and J gave up 0 bases, with 9 bases separating them.